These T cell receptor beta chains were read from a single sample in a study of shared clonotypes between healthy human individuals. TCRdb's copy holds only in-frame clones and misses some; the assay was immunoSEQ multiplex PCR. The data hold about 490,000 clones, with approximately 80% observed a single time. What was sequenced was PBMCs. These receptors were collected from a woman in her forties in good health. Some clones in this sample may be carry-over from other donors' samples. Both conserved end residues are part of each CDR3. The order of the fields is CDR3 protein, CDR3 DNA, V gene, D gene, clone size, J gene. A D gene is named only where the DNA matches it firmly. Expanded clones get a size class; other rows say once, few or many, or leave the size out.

CASSYDWGRGDTEAFF	TGTGCCAGCAGTTACGATTGGGGTAGGGGGGACACTGAAGCTTTCTTT	TRBV6-6	NA	NA	TRBJ1-1
CASSIGTGAEKLFF	TGTGCCAGTAGTATTGGGACAGGGGCAGAAAAACTGTTTTTT	TRBV19	TRBD1	NA	TRBJ1-4
CASSQDKLGGTDTQYF	TGCGCCAGCAGCCAAGATAAACTAGGCGGGACTGATACGCAGTATTTT	TRBV4-3	NA	few	TRBJ2-3
CASSTSKNRVSGEKLFF	TGTGCCAGCAGTACCTCCAAGAATCGAGTATCGGGTGAAAAACTGTTTTTT	TRBV7-8	NA	NA	TRBJ1-4
CASSLKWDSSSGANVLTF	TGTGCCAGCAGCTTAAAGTGGGACTCTAGCTCTGGGGCCAACGTCCTGACTTTC	TRBV7-2	NA	once	TRBJ2-6
CASSSRGSWGEQYF	TGTGCCAGCAGCTCACGAGGATCTTGGGGCGAGCAGTACTTC	TRBV7-8	NA	NA	TRBJ2-7
CASRQSTEFSPLHF	TGTGCCAGCAGACAGTCGACAGAATTTTCACCCCTCCACTTT	TRBV25-1	NA	NA	TRBJ1-6
CASSLRGTILDEQFF	TGTGCCAGCAGTTTAAGAGGGACAATTCTGGATGAGCAGTTCTTC	TRBV27	NA	NA	TRBJ2-1
CASSLESGPSSGNTIYF	TGCGCCAGCAGCTTGGAGTCGGGTCCCAGCTCTGGAAACACCATATATTTT	TRBV5-1	NA	NA	TRBJ1-3
CASSSAATVGLETQYF	TGTGCCAGCAGCTCAGCCGCCACAGTCGGATTGGAGACCCAGTACTTC	TRBV7-6	NA	NA	TRBJ2-5
CASSQGYRTVAGPGKETQYF	TGTGCCAGCAGCCAAGGATACCGAACCGTCGCCGGGCCCGGAAAAGAGACCCAGTACTTC	TRBV14	NA	NA	TRBJ2-5
CASSPRGVGEQYF	TGTGCCAGCAGCCCCCGGGGTGTGGGCGAGCAGTACTTC	TRBV9	NA	NA	TRBJ2-7
CASSQRVAGDHEQFF	TGTGCCAGCAGCCAAAGGGTAGCGGGAGACCATGAGCAGTTCTTC	TRBV4-2	TRBD2	NA	TRBJ2-1
CASSVGGRVDEQFF	TGTGCCAGCAGTGTGGGGGGACGGGTTGATGAGCAGTTCTTC	TRBV25-1	NA	NA	TRBJ2-1
CASSLDGTYSYEQYF	TGCGCCAGCAGCTTGGATGGGACTTACTCCTACGAGCAGTACTTC	TRBV5-1	NA	NA	TRBJ2-7
CASSDGVADPKETQYF	TGTGCCAGCAGCGATGGGGTAGCGGACCCTAAAGAGACCCAGTACTTC	TRBV9	NA	NA	TRBJ2-5
CASSEVGQALGNEQFF	TGTGCCAGCAGTGAAGTGGGACAGGCCCTGGGCAATGAGCAGTTCTTC	TRBV6-1	TRBD1	NA	TRBJ2-1
CASSGPNRIFYEQYF	TGTGCCAGCAGCGGCCCGAACAGAATCTTCTACGAGCAGTACTTC	TRBV11-2	NA	NA	TRBJ2-7
CATSRVPGQETQYF	TGTGCCACCAGCAGAGTGCCAGGGCAAGAGACCCAGTACTTC	TRBV15	NA	NA	TRBJ2-5
CASRTGGQGTYGYTF	TGTGCCAGCAGGACGGGCGGACAGGGAACCTATGGCTACACCTTC	TRBV28	TRBD1	NA	TRBJ1-2
CASSPRLGREGNYGYTF	TGTGCCAGCAGCCCCCGTTTGGGCAGGGAGGGTAACTATGGCTACACCTTC	TRBV7-9	NA	NA	TRBJ1-2
CASSLISTYEQYF	TGTGCCAGCAGTTTAATCTCCACCTACGAGCAGTACTTC	TRBV28	NA	NA	TRBJ2-7
CAWSSGTSEGDEQFF	TGTGCCTGGAGTTCCGGGACTAGCGAGGGCGATGAGCAGTTCTTC	TRBV30	TRBD2	many	TRBJ2-1
CASSVAASDTQYF	TGTGCCAGCAGCGTAGCGGCTAGTGATACGCAGTATTTT	TRBV9	NA	NA	TRBJ2-3
CASSTPSNPYEQYF	TGTGCCAGCAGCACCCCCTCAAACCCCTACGAGCAGTACTTC	TRBV11-2	NA	NA	TRBJ2-7
CASSPGWDTGELFF	TGTGCCAGCAGCCCAGGGTGGGACACCGGGGAGCTGTTTTTT	TRBV7-2	NA	NA	TRBJ2-2
CASSSGLAGGAGANVLTF	TGTGCCAGCAGCTCAGGACTAGCGGGTGGTGCTGGGGCCAACGTCCTGACTTTC	TRBV28	TRBD2	NA	TRBJ2-6
CASSYEDQPQHF	TGTGCCAGCAGTTACGAAGATCAGCCCCAGCATTTT	TRBV6-6	NA	NA	TRBJ1-5
CASSLGRVGDGEQYF	TGTGCCAGCAGTTTGGGCAGGGTCGGTGACGGCGAGCAGTACTTC	TRBV27	NA	once	TRBJ2-7
CASRSWDEQFF	TGTGCCAGCAGGAGTTGGGATGAGCAGTTCTTC	TRBV28	NA	few	TRBJ2-1
CATSRELQASYEQYF	TGTGCCACCAGCAGAGAGTTACAGGCAAGCTACGAGCAGTACTTC	TRBV15	NA	NA	TRBJ2-7
CASSTGTLSSGNTIYF	TGCGCCAGCAGCACCGGGACACTCAGCTCTGGAAACACCATATATTTT	TRBV10-1	NA	few	TRBJ1-3
CASSRGWDSSQETQYF	TGTGCCAGCAGCAGAGGGTGGGACAGTTCCCAAGAGACCCAGTACTTC	TRBV9	TRBD1	NA	TRBJ2-5
CASRGPGQGYEQYF	TGTGCCAGCAGAGGTCCGGGACAGGGCTACGAGCAGTACTTC	TRBV28	TRBD1	NA	TRBJ2-7
CASSIESGQGSYEQYF	TGCGCCAGCAGCATAGAGTCGGGACAGGGATCCTACGAGCAGTACTTC	TRBV5-1	TRBD1	NA	TRBJ2-7
CASSSSTDTQYF	TGTGCCAGCAGTTCCAGCACAGATACGCAGTATTTT	TRBV6-5	NA	NA	TRBJ2-3
CASSEFVTGGLGGYTF	TGTGCCAGCAGTGAGTTTGTGACAGGGGGCCTGGGAGGCTACACCTTC	TRBV2	TRBD1	NA	TRBJ1-2
CASSQVRVNSNQPQHF	TGTGCCAGCAGCCAAGTCCGGGTTAATAGCAATCAGCCCCAGCATTTT	TRBV4-2	NA	NA	TRBJ1-5
CASSPPRPGLYEQYF	TGTGCCAGCAGTCCGCCGAGACCGGGTCTCTACGAGCAGTACTTC	TRBV28	NA	NA	TRBJ2-7
CSVPQATEQYF	TGCAGTGTCCCGCAGGCGACCGAGCAGTACTTC	TRBV20-1	NA	NA	TRBJ2-7
CASSPPGQGNEKLFF	TGTGCCAGCTCACCCCCGGGACAGGGGAATGAAAAACTGTTTTTT	TRBV18	TRBD1	NA	TRBJ1-4
CAWTGGTETQYF	TGTGCCTGGACAGGGGGCACTGAGACCCAGTACTTC	TRBV30	TRBD1	NA	TRBJ2-5
CASSEIGGNYGYTF	TGTGCCAGCAGCGAGATAGGAGGGAACTATGGCTACACCTTC	TRBV14	NA	NA	TRBJ1-2
CASSQGSGPQETQYF	TGCGCCAGCAGCCAAGGTTCGGGGCCCCAAGAGACCCAGTACTTC	TRBV4-3	NA	NA	TRBJ2-5
CASSLWTSDGEQFF	TGTGCCAGCAGTTTATGGACTAGCGATGGTGAGCAGTTCTTC	TRBV28	TRBD2	once	TRBJ2-1
CASSPLRGEAFF	TGTGCCAGCTCACCCCTCCGGGGAGAAGCTTTCTTT	TRBV18	NA	NA	TRBJ1-1
CSVTDRMNNEQFF	TGCAGCGTGACGGACAGAATGAACAATGAGCAGTTCTTC	TRBV29-1	NA	NA	TRBJ2-1
CASSPQGSDSPLHF	TGTGCCAGCTCACCGCAGGGTAGTGATTCACCCCTCCACTTT	TRBV18	NA	NA	TRBJ1-6
CASSEGLAYYEQYF	TGTGCCAGCAGCGAAGGACTAGCCTACTACGAGCAGTACTTC	TRBV7-2	TRBD2	NA	TRBJ2-7
CASSLGGQGSGELFF	TGTGCCAGCAGCTTAGGCGGACAGGGGTCCGGGGAGCTGTTTTTT	TRBV11-3	TRBD1	NA	TRBJ2-2
CASSFPGESEQFF	TGTGCCAGCAGCTTCCCAGGAGAGAGTGAGCAGTTCTTC	TRBV7-3	NA	NA	TRBJ2-1
CASYHGWLAGGSGNEQFF	TGTGCCAGCTATCACGGCTGGCTAGCGGGAGGTTCTGGCAATGAGCAGTTCTTC	TRBV28	TRBD2	NA	TRBJ2-1
CASSAGGAGANVLTF	TGTGCCAGCAGCGCAGGGGGCGCTGGGGCCAACGTCCTGACTTTC	TRBV9	TRBD1	NA	TRBJ2-6
CASSGDGYNEQFF	TGTGCCAGCTCAGGGGATGGGTACAATGAGCAGTTCTTC	TRBV18	NA	NA	TRBJ2-1
CASSYSPGLAGAQYF	TGTGCCAGCAGTTACAGTCCCGGACTAGCAGGGGCCCAGTACTTC	TRBV2	TRBD2	NA	TRBJ2-5
CVSSHGNRLTYGYTF	TGCGTCAGCAGCCACGGAAACAGGCTCACCTATGGCTACACCTTC	TRBV4-1	NA	NA	TRBJ1-2
CASSQAGYLYNEQFF	TGCGCCAGCAGCCAAGCCGGGTACCTATACAATGAGCAGTTCTTC	TRBV4-1	NA	once	TRBJ2-1
CASSVSGLGHTNTEAFF	TGTGCCAGCAGCGTAAGTGGACTAGGGCATACGAACACTGAAGCTTTCTTT	TRBV9	NA	NA	TRBJ1-1
CASSARKTSGRMLGYEQYF	TGTGCCAGCAGCGCCCGAAAAACTAGCGGGAGGATGTTGGGCTACGAGCAGTACTTC	TRBV13	TRBD2	once	TRBJ2-7
CASRATGVGGNIQYF	TGTGCCAGCAGGGCTACAGGGGTAGGCGGAAACATTCAGTACTTC	TRBV6-5	TRBD1	NA	TRBJ2-4